This TCR beta chain was identified during a study of post-analysis software for immune sequencing data. Looked up from germline, CDR1 is MNHNS and CDR2 is SASEGT. V lost 1 base, J lost 1 base, and 7 bases lay in between. The length of the CDR3 is 14 residues. Each TCR beta cDNA library carried unique molecular identifiers. MiXCR, applied by TCRdb to the PCR reads, yields one record per CDR3 protein. This table has around 710,000 distinct CDR3 sequences, about half appearing once. About this clonotype itself: Its matching antigen is unknown.

Study-level findings and limits: A significant reduction in normalized Chao1 diversity was observed in multiple sclerosis patients versus controls. Four or five TRBV segments, including TRBV5-6, TRBV5-1 and TRBV20-1, were more frequent in patients than controls.

This clonotype was obtained from a girl aged 10 to 17 with multiple sclerosis. The sequencing input was blood. The chain carries TRBV6-1 and TRBJ1-1; D uncertain. Here the CDR3 reads CASSEGWTNTEAFF. The CDR3 bases are TGTGCCAGCAGTGAAGGGTGGACGAACACTGAAGCTTTCTTT.